Listed below are T cell receptor beta chains from one sample, sequenced in a study of blood T cell repertoires in COVID-19. Some clones are missing from TCRdb's copy, which holds only in-frame ones; the method was immunoSEQ multiplex PCR. In the table there are over 200,000 clones, around 90% of which are singletons. Sequencing was performed on peripheral blood. The receptors were sampled from a woman in her thirties or forties who had recovered from COVID-19. Both conserved end residues are part of each CDR3. The D gene is left open where the match is weak. Clone size appears in some rows only: once, few, many, or a class for an expanded clone.

j_gene	abundance	d_gene	v_gene	CDR3aa	CDR3nt
TRBJ1-3	NA	NA	TRBV5-5	CASSKGHATSGNTIYF	TGTGCCAGCAGCAAGGGACACGCGACCTCTGGAAACACCATATATTTT
TRBJ2-1	once	TRBD2	TRBV5-1	CASSLGGLAPISYNEQFF	TGCGCCAGCAGCTTGGGCGGACTAGCGCCCATATCCTACAATGAGCAGTTCTTC
TRBJ2-1	once	TRBD2	TRBV27	CASRAPSGRGSYNEQFF	TGTGCCAGCCGGGCCCCTAGCGGGAGAGGGTCCTACAATGAGCAGTTCTTC
TRBJ2-6	NA	TRBD1	TRBV25-1	CASGRTGEGVAGANVLTF	TGTGCCAGCGGACGGACAGGGGAGGGGGTTGCTGGGGCCAACGTCCTGACTTTC
TRBJ2-3	NA	NA	TRBV5-8	CASSPPGARDTQYF	TGTGCCAGCAGCCCCCCAGGGGCGAGGGATACGCAGTATTTT
TRBJ1-5	NA	TRBD1	TRBV3-1/TRBV3-2	CASSPEGTGGNQPQHF	TGTGCCAGCAGCCCGGAAGGGACAGGGGGCAATCAGCCCCAGCATTTT
TRBJ2-2	NA	NA	TRBV7-9	CASSLGRQGLSGELFF	TGTGCCAGCAGCCTAGGGCGGCAGGGCCTATCGGGGGAGCTGTTTTTT
TRBJ2-3	NA	TRBD2	TRBV6-5	CASSYGGGVTDTQYF	TGTGCCAGCAGTTACGGTGGGGGGGTCACAGATACGCAGTATTTT
TRBJ2-1	NA	NA	TRBV29-1	CSVEGAAGVHNNEQFF	TGCAGCGTTGAGGGGGCTGCGGGGGTCCACAACAATGAGCAGTTCTTC
TRBJ1-5	NA	TRBD1	TRBV5-1	CASSLGGGDQPQHF	TGCGCCAGCAGCTTGGGAGGGGGCGATCAGCCCCAGCATTTT